Listed below are T cell receptor beta chains from one sample, sequenced in a study of T cell clones after liver transplantation. Method: immunoSEQ multiplex PCR; TCRdb's copy keeps in-frame clones and lacks some. The data show more than 70,000 clones, with roughly 83% seen just once and 2.5% to 3% held by the top ten. The sequences come from CD4+ T cells from blood, collected at the 22-month timepoint. The source is a human patient who received a liver transplant. The T cells may come from the graft donor. Each CDR3 is given with its conserved first and last residue. Expanded clones are given a class, and other clones once, few, many or no size at all.

clone_size j_call v_call cdr3_aa
- TRBJ1-1 TRBV6-5 CASSTLGGVVKAFF
- TRBJ2-1 TRBV9 CASSVAKSSGSWGEQFF
- TRBJ2-1 TRBV4-3 CASSQEYGQYYNEQFF
- TRBJ1-4 TRBV5-1 CASSPRQGSEKLFF
- TRBJ1-5 TRBV27 CASSLVGISNQPQHF
- TRBJ1-1 TRBV30 CAWTPHMNTEAFF
- TRBJ2-3 TRBV2 CASRGGLTTDTQYF
- TRBJ2-7 TRBV19 CASRKTGFESYEQYF
- TRBJ2-7 TRBV19 CASSIGTGNHEQYF
few TRBJ1-2 TRBV28 CASRGGAANYGYTF
few TRBJ2-1 TRBV5-1 CASSLVLAGGGEQFF
- TRBJ1-1 TRBV9 CASSPGNGGRETEAFF
- TRBJ2-5 TRBV4-1 CASSQDRNQETQYF
- TRBJ1-4 TRBV27 CASSPPGPGMTNEKLFF
- TRBJ2-1 TRBV5-4 CASSLNGTSRRREQFF
- TRBJ2-2 TRBV7-7 CASGAAGTGELFF
- TRBJ2-1 TRBV5-1 CASSPRTAYNEQFF
- TRBJ2-2 TRBV5-4 CASSGRTGGDTGELFF
medium-sized TRBJ2-7 TRBV2 CASSEVKAGPYF
- TRBJ1-4 TRBV6-6 CASSDTATNEKLFF
few TRBJ2-6 TRBV6-6 CATGGGAPSGANVLTF
- TRBJ2-3 TRBV5-6 CASITPEGDTDTQYF
- TRBJ1-1 TRBV5-1 CASSFAGNHEQAFF
- TRBJ2-6 TRBV29-1 CSVRVTGANVLTF
- TRBJ2-3 TRBV9 CASSESSGRAIDTQYF
- TRBJ2-3 TRBV29-1 CSVDSRVADTQYF
- TRBJ2-5 TRBV7-9 CASSHPGGAEETQYF
- TRBJ2-7 TRBV5-1 CASSLSGTGVSYEQYF